This T cell receptor beta chain is drawn from a study of low-dose radiotherapy and immunotherapy resistance in tumors. Study overall: One day before radiation and immunotherapy, intravenous cyclophosphamide 200 mg/m2 was administered, with this repeated every two weeks.

This clonotype was seen many times. TRAV- and TRBV-specific primers, spanning alpha and beta chains, primed first-strand cDNA. Both a constant-region primer and a V-primer adapter served to amplify TCRs across 20 PCR cycles. TCRdb used MiXCR to reprocess the reads, holding one entry per CDR3 protein. Here the sample spans around 100,000 distinct CDR3 sequences, around 20% being singletons. The CDR3 is 15 residues long. Trimming took off 8 bases at V and 6 bases at J, with 19 bases between the two ends. The germline gives CDR1 MNHEY, CDR2 SVGEGT. Sample time point: after trial treatment. Treatment specified: LDRT plus nivolumab, ipilimumab, low-dose cyclophosphamide and aspirin (RACIN trial).

Sequencing was performed on PBMCs, taken after low-dose radiotherapy plus immunotherapy. The sequence was obtained from a female donor with ovarian cancer. The V gene is TRBV6-2 or TRBV6-3, the J gene TRBJ2-2; D is undetermined. The CDR3 reads CASGTRTLVAGELFF. Here the CDR3 DNA reads TGTGCCAGCGGAACCAGGACGTTAGTCGCCGGGGAGCTGTTTTTT.